The T cell receptor (beta chain) under discussion was sequenced for a study of cytomegalovirus exposure and HLA in healthy donors (dated 2017 in TCRdb). Study-level background: In an earlier analysis of about 560 of the donors, approximately 300 Gb of sequence data and 100 million or so unique TCR beta sequences from 150 million to 200 million T cells were reported. The genetic ancestry cluster associated with self-reported Caucasian donors included about four fifths of the 300 to 400 genotyped donors. An early release that covered roughly 600 HLA-typed donors contained about 300 gigabases of sequencing data and about 93 million unique TCR sequences. The later analysis used no new phenotypic data to find candidate immune exposures, relying instead on TCR beta sequences and their occurrence across donors. The number of typed donors differed by locus: about 620-630 for A, B, C, DRB1 and DQB1; some 500 for DQA1; 606 for DPA1; and about 450 for DPB1. The study was designed to test whether signatures of past pathogen exposure could be identified by cataloging public T cell receptors. A separate validation cohort of approximately 130 different subjects was used in addition to the roughly 700-subject first cohort. On average, 235,054 unique TCR beta nucleotide sequences were sequenced per donor among about 400 genotyped donors of the cohort, with 15% to 20% of those sequences being non-productive. In a later analysis, previously published TCR beta repertoires from 500 to 750 donors were re-analyzed and high-resolution HLA genotyping was added so that TCR occurrence patterns could be studied. All discovery cohort repertoires had been generated on a single sequencing platform. The study used immunosequencing to profile the T cell repertoires of 666 subjects and linked those repertoires to cytomegalovirus serostatus. Donor age, sex, ethnicity and CMV serostatus were compiled alongside the repertoire data. Because of strong linkage in the cohort, four or five DR-DQ haplotypes were treated as single units for association and clustering. To decide whether each TCR beta V gene segment behaved as functional or pseudogenic, an earlier analysis of some 600 of the donors relied on high-throughput TCR beta sequencing. A later genetic analysis took genome-wide SNP genotypes for about three fifths of the 666 donors and used that subset as a discovery cohort. HLA typing covered class I and class II loci at four-digit resolution. High-throughput TCR immunosequencing, statistical association of individual TCRs with disease status, and machine learning were combined to predict cytomegalovirus infection status.

Libraries were built with the immunoSEQ multiplex PCR assay. The multiplex PCR relied on a mix of 60 forward primers for TCR Vbeta segments and 13 reverse primers for TCR Jbeta segments. A multiplex PCR assay on genomic DNA amplified the CDR3 region of rearranged TCR beta genes. The Illumina HiSeq System was used to sequence the amplified TCR beta libraries as 87-base-pair reads. The source study handled its data this way. A later analysis counted approximately 76 million unique TCR beta chains across the 550 to 800 repertoires, and some 12 million of these chains were shared by at least two donors. To remove PCR and sequencing errors, raw reads were error-corrected and collapsed into unique sequences using a nearest-neighbor algorithm that merged closely related sequences. V, D and J gene segments were assigned by aligning CDR3 sequences to IMGT reference sequences. For a sequence to be retained, a match of at least six nucleotides was required to both a V gene segment and a J gene segment. Rearrangements were classified as productive when the CDR3 lacked stop codons and remained in frame with V and J, and all other rearrangements were classified as non-productive. Following IMGT convention, CDR3 was defined as the stretch from the second conserved V-encoded cysteine up to the conserved J-encoded phenylalanine. In an earlier analysis of 550 to 650 of the donors, sequences lacking an unambiguous match to a single V gene segment were excluded. In an earlier analysis of 450 to 750 of the donors, a V segment was called functional when productive rearrangements were above 56.7%, and segregating when the standard deviation between donors exceeded 5%. To diagnose cytomegalovirus status from the catalog of TCR beta chain sequences, a statistical classification framework was built. A later analysis assigned V and J genes by comparing TCR nucleotide sequences with IMGT/GENE-DB human TR gene sequences. A later analysis assigned CDR3 sequences and most-parsimonious VDJ recombination scenarios with the TCRdist pipeline. A later analysis defined each TCR beta chain by its CDR3 amino acid sequence plus V-gene family, and excluded reads lacking a unique V-gene family. To address suspected cross-contamination and a sequencing artifact, a later analysis removed some 620 highly shared, low-generation-probability nucleotide sequences. In a later analysis, a clonal expansion index was calculated for each public chain from normalized within-repertoire ranks of inferred template counts. A later analysis computed generation probabilities with a VDJ recombination model fitted to out-of-frame rearrangements, and checked the results against IGoR. In a later analysis, TCR-TCR, TCR-HLA and TCR-CMV co-occurrence was scored with hypergeometric tests, and a repertoire-size bias correction was applied to TCR pairs. In a later analysis, false discovery rates were estimated by permuting HLA or CMV assignments 20 times. A later analysis grouped co-occurring TCRs with DBSCAN, adding TCRdist sequence similarity when clustering within HLA-allele-positive subsets. Co-occurrence clustering excluded repertoires with fewer than 30,000 or more than 120,000 public chains, plus five with anomalous nucleotide sharing. TCRdb took this table from immuneACCESS and kept in-frame rearrangements with V and J called. Such tables lack part of the clones; where checked against another copy, unresolved V genes explain under half of the gap, and the rest is unexplained. D and trimming come from the DNA, and the V and J calls and clone size come from that table. Across this sample there are some 130,000 clones, with about 80% seen only once. Less than 1.5% of the sample comes from the top ten.

The cohort was made up of 666 healthy bone marrow donors. At the time of sampling, all cohort members were nominally healthy, though unrecorded immune exposures were likely present. The donor tested CMV seropositive and was one of the 289 seropositive cohort members. Each donor provided a peripheral blood sample, and peripheral blood mononuclear cells were used for TCR beta sequencing. Genomic DNA extraction from the blood cell samples was performed with the Qiagen DNeasy Blood Extraction Kit. The paper as a whole reports these results and caveats: A cluster of highly shared sequence variants was judged likely to be a technical artifact of the sequencing pipeline. The earlier analysis of approximately 560 of the donors excluded approximately 15 rarely observed V segments, including chromosome 9 orphons, because counts were too low. In a later genetic analysis, a missense DCLRE1C variant was associated with V-gene and J-gene trimming of TCR beta chains, and the association was replicated in an independent cohort. A later analysis found that HLA-associated TCR beta chains were more clonally expanded and had lower generation probabilities than equally common non-associated chains. In a later genetic analysis, fewer N-insertions in productive TCRs were reported among donors in an Asian-associated ancestry cluster than the roughly 700-donor mean. In this cohort, only TCR beta chains were sequenced, and detectable features were limited by the absence of alpha or paired-chain data. Several of the top co-occurrence clusters appeared to be linked to parvovirus B19, influenza, CMV and Epstein-Barr virus, according to a later analysis. In a later analysis, most CMV-associated TCR beta chains were found to appear HLA-restricted, with HLA associations seemingly driven largely by CMV exposure. Linkage disequilibrium might explain the correlated functional status among segregating V segments, but an unknown experimental factor could not be excluded. In a later analysis, around 17,000 TCR beta sequences were associated with specific HLA alleles at a false discovery rate of 0.05. Because HLA typing was unavailable for some donors at each locus, only the typed subset was used in association tests. A further reported finding was that TCR beta sequences accurately predicted the HLA-A and HLA-B alleles for most subjects in the first cohort. The study listed approximately 150 TCR beta chains as associated with cytomegalovirus. Three of the identified cytomegalovirus-associated TCR beta chains were confirmed in vitro to be specific for cytomegalovirus antigens. For the cohort, immune exposure information was limited to CMV serostatus. The classifier was reported to diagnose cytomegalovirus status with high specificity and sensitivity in both the original cohort and the validation cohort. While some public TCRs were present in many individuals, most TCR sequences turned up only very rarely across donors. In a later analysis, the rate of TCR association differed among HLA loci, with DRB1 alleles having the most associated TCRs and HLA-C alleles having the fewest. Roughly uniform sequencing depth across donors was assumed in presence/absence analyses, although this assumption may not hold. When HLA alleles, especially DR and DQ, strongly co-occurred, TCR associations were difficult to assign to individual alleles. The authors suggested that the approach could potentially be extended to other disease states and immunological phenotypes. Broadly in line with IMGT annotations, most TCR beta V segments showed up in productive rearrangements about 87% or about 30% of the time in an earlier analysis of around 600 of the donors.

A remark on this clone: This receptor's antigen is unknown. The sample holds no much larger clone one base away, and base qualities are not on file.

The origin of this receptor is a male donor in good health and CMV-seropositive. Material: PBMCs.

The nucleotides read TGTGCCAGCAGCCCCGTCGGACGGAGGGAGACCCAGTACTTC. The resulting protein is CASSPVGRRETQYF. The V and J genes are TRBV9 and TRBJ2-5; TRBD2 is a possible D gene, resting on 5 matching bases. The CDR3 runs 14 amino acids, cysteine and phenylalanine included. Only the CDR3 part of the read is kept: 42 bases, read in frame from the first base. Trimming takes 4 bases from V and 5 bases from J, and the germline ends sit 15 bases apart. According to the germline V gene, CDR1 reads SGDLS and CDR2 reads YYNGEE.